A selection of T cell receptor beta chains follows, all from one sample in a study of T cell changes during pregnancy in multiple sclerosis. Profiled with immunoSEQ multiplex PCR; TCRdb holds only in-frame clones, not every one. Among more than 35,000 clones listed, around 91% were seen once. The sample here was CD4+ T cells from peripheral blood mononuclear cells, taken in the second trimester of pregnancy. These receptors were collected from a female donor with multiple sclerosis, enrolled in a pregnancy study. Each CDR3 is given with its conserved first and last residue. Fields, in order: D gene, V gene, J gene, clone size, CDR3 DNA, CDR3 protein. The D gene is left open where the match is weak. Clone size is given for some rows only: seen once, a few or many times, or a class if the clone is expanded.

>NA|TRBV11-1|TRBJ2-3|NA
TGTGCCAGCAGCTTATCTGGTCGGAGTGGCGGGCTGAGTACGCAGTATTTT
CASSLSGRSGGLSTQYF
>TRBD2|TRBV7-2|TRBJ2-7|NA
TGTGCCAGCAGGGTGAGGGCTAGCGGGAGAGGGTCCTACGAGCAGTACTTC
CASRVRASGRGSYEQYF
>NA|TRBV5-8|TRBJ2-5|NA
TGTGCCAGCAGCTTGGGTGTCGGTAAAGAGACCCAGTACTTC
CASSLGVGKETQYF
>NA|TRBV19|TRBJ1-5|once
TGTGCCAGTAGTGAGGGGGATGGCAATCAGCCCCAGCATTTT
CASSEGDGNQPQHF
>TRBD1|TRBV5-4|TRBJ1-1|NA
TGTGCCAGCAGCCCCAGGGGGTCCACTGAAGCTTTCTTT
CASSPRGSTEAFF
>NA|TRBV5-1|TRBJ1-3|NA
TGCGCCAGCAGCTTTAACTCTGGAAACACCATATATTTT
CASSFNSGNTIYF
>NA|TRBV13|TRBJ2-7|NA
TGTGCCAGCAGCTTCAGTGGGAGCTCCTACGAGCAGTACTTC
CASSFSGSSYEQYF
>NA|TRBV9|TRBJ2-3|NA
TGTGCCAGCAGCGTAGTCGTTACAGATACGCAGTATTTT
CASSVVVTDTQYF
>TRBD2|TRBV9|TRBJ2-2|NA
TGTGCCAGCGGCCGCGGTAGCGGGTTGAACACCGGGGAGCTGTTTTTT
CASGRGSGLNTGELFF
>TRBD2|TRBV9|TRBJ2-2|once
TGTGCCAGCACCAGGACTAGCGGGAGTACGACCGGGGAGCTGTTTTTT
CASTRTSGSTTGELFF
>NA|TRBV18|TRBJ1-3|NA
TGTGCCAGCTCACCATACAGTCTCTCTGGAAACACCATATATTTT
CASSPYSLSGNTIYF
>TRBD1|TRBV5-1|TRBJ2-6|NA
TGCGCCAGCAGTTGGGACCCGGGACAGAGCCTTACCCTCTCTGGGGCCAACGTCCTGACTTTC
CASSWDPGQSLTLSGANVLTF
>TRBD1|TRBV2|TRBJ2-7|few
TGTGCCAGCAGCCCTGACAGGGGCGAGCAGTACTTC
CASSPDRGEQYF
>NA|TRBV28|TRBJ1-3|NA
TGTGCCAGCAGTTTATTAACAGGATTTACCCAGCTTCTTTCTGGAAACACCATATATTTT
CASSLLTGFTQLLSGNTIYF
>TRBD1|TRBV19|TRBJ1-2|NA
TGTGCCAGTAGTAAGGCCCTCGGGACAGGGTTTACTGGCTACACCTTC
CASSKALGTGFTGYTF
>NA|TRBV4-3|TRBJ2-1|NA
TGCGCCAGCAGCCAAGATTTGCGAAATGAGCAGTTCTTC
CASSQDLRNEQFF
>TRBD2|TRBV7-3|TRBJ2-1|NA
TGTGCCAGCAGCCTCTCTGGACTAGCGGGAAGCAATGAGCAGTTCTTC
CASSLSGLAGSNEQFF
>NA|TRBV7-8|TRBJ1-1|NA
TGTGCCAGCAGCGAACAGGGGAACACTGAAGCTTTCTTT
CASSEQGNTEAFF
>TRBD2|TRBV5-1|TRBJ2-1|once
TGCGCCAGCAGCTTGGGGTCCCTAGCGGGAGCCAATGAGCAGTTCTTC
CASSLGSLAGANEQFF
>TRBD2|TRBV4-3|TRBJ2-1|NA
TGCGCCAGCAGCCAAGAGGGACTACTATACAATGAGCAGTTCTTC
CASSQEGLLYNEQFF
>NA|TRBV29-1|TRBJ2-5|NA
TGCAGCGTCGAGGGGGTAGGAGAGACCCAGTACTTC
CSVEGVGETQYF
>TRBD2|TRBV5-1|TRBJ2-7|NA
TGCGCCAGCAGCATATTTAGCGGGAGAGGCCGGGACGAGCAGTACTTC
CASSIFSGRGRDEQYF
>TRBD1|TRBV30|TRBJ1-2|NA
TGTGCCTGGAGCAGGACAGGGCTCGGCTACACCTTC
CAWSRTGLGYTF
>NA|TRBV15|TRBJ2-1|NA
TGTGCCACCAGCAGAGATAACCCGTCCCGGGATCGGTTCTTC
CATSRDNPSRDRFF
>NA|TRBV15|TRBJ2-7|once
TGTGCCACCAGCAGAGATCTACGGCGCCGAGGAGGCGAGCAGTACTTC
CATSRDLRRRGGEQYF
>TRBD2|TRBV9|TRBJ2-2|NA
TGTGCCAGCAGCGGCGTAGCGGGAGAGAACACCGGGGAGCTGTTTTTT
CASSGVAGENTGELFF
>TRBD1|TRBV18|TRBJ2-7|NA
TGTGCCAGCTCCCAGGACAGGGTTGGCTCCTACGAGCAGTACTTC
CASSQDRVGSYEQYF
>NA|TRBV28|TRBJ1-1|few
TGTGCCAGCAGTTTGAAACCCGGGGGAAGCACTGAAGCTTTCTTT
CASSLKPGGSTEAFF
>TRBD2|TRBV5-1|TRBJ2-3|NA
TGCGCCAGCAGCTTGGTTAGCGGGAGGGCCACAGATACGCAGTATTTT
CASSLVSGRATDTQYF
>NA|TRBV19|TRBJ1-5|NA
TGTGCCAGTAGTATGGAGCGGTTTTCTCCGAATCAGCCCCAGCATTTT
CASSMERFSPNQPQHF